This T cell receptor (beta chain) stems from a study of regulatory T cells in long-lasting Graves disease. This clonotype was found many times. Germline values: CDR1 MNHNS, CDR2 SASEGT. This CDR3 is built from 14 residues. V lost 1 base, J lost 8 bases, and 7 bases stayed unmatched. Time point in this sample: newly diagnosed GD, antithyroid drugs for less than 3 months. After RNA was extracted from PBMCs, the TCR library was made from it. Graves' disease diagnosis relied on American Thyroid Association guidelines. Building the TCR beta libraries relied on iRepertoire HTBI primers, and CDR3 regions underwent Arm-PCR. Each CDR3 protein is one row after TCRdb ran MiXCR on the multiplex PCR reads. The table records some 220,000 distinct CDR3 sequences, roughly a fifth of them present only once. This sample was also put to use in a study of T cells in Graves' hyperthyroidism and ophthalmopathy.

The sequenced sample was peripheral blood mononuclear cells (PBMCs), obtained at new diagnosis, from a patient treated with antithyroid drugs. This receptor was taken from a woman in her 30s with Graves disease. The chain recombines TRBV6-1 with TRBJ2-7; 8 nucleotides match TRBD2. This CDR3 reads CASSEDGRAVKQYF. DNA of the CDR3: TGTGCCAGCAGTGAAGACGGGAGGGCCGTCAAGCAGTACTTC.